The sequence of this T cell receptor (beta chain) was determined in a study of blood T cell repertoires in COVID-19. Study in general: Samples representing acute and convalescent COVID-19 were sourced from the United States, Italy and Spain.

The CDR3 covers 14 residues. CDR1 and CDR2 from the germline V gene are SGHKS and YYEKEE (reference sequence). V lost 3 bases to trimming and J lost 0 bases, with 9 bases between them. Per the study methods: Amplification with reference gene primers provided the estimates of nucleated cell counts. Sequencing was performed with immunoSEQ multiplex PCR; in TCRdb, only in-frame clones are kept and a portion is missing. That table supplies the V and J calls and clone size; D and trimming were determined from the DNA. The sample has fewer than 250,000 clones; roughly four fifths are singletons. The sample taken for sequencing was peripheral blood. The receptor was derived from a woman between 65 and 79 years old with acute or convalescent COVID-19. The chain combines TRBV5-5 with TRBJ1-1, with a possible D match to TRBD1 (5 bases). CDR3 in DNA: TGTGCCAGCAGCTGGGGGGGTATGAACACTGAAGCTTTCTTT. Amino acids: CASSWGGMNTEAFF.